The 17 T cell receptor beta chains listed next were all sequenced from one sample in a study of shared clonotypes between healthy human individuals. Produced via immunoSEQ multiplex PCR; TCRdb's table is partial and in-frame only. Counted here are about 120,000 clones, 68% occurring once; the ten biggest clones make up under 25%. The material sequenced was memory CD8+ T cells sorted from blood. Specified subset: CD45RO+ cells pooled with CCR7-negative TemRA cells. The source is a woman in her twenties or thirties in good health.

This clone has just a few counts. The chain uses TRBV7-9 and TRBJ2-5; D may be TRBD1 (6 bases). Trimming took off 4 bases at V and 5 bases at J, with 11 bases between the two ends. Germline V CDR1 and CDR2: SEHNR, FQNEAQ (reference sequence). The CDR3 has 13 amino acids. CDR3 sequence reads: CASSYNRAETQYF. DNA of the CDR3: TGTGCCAGCAGCTACAACAGGGCGGAGACCCAGTACTTC.

This clone was observed a handful of times. The chain employs TRBV7-9 and TRBJ2-2; 14 bases map to TRBD2. This CDR3 has 17 residues. Trimming took 1 base from V and 6 from J; bases not matched to a gene: 4. Germline CDR1 reads SEHNR; CDR2 reads FQNEAQ (reference sequence). CDR3 sequence (DNA): TGTGCCAGCAGCTTAGAGGAGGGACTAGCGGGAGCCGGGGAGCTGTTTTTT. The encoded protein is CASSLEEGLAGAGELFF.

In the case of this clone: Different DNA sequences within this sample yield the same CDR3. J is TRBJ2-7 and V is TRBV19, with a possible D match to TRBD2 (5 bases). The V and J ends lost 2 bases and 0 bases respectively, with 8 bases between them. The CDR3 contains 14 residues. Per the germline V gene, CDR1 is LNHDA and CDR2 is SQIVND (reference sequence). The DNA for the CDR3 is TGTGCCAGTAGTATAACTGGGAGCTCCTACGAGCAGTACTTC. Translated, it gives CASSITGSSYEQYF.

This sequence joins TRBV2 and TRBJ2-6, with D tentatively TRBD1 (5 bases). Germline-derived CDR1 and CDR2 are SNHLY and FYNNEI. Trimming stripped 5 bases from V and 0 bases from J, with 17 bases between. This CDR3 has 18 residues. CDR3: CASSTTSPGYSGANVLTF. CDR3 coding DNA: TGTGCCAGCAGTACCACCTCACCAGGGTACTCTGGGGCCAACGTCCTGACTTTC.

This clone has just one count. This sequence joins TRBV11-1 and TRBJ2-7, with D perhaps matching TRBD2 (5 bases). V shed 5 bases and J shed 5 bases, with 28 bases lying between them. Germline V CDR1 and CDR2: SGHAT, FQDESV (reference sequence). This CDR3 is built from 18 residues. This CDR3 reads CASSPIPMRDIDIDEQYF. The CDR3, as DNA: TGTGCCAGCAGCCCCATACCGATGAGGGATATTGATATCGACGAGCAGTACTTC.

This clone was counted at least ten times. The chain joins TRBV6-6 to TRBJ2-5; D may be TRBD2 (6 bases). CDR3 size: 13 residues. Deletions cut 5 bases from V and 5 bases from J, with 12 bases between. Germline CDR1 MNHNY, CDR2 SVGAGI (reference sequence). As DNA, the CDR3 is TGTGCCAGCAGTCCCAGGGAGGTGGAGACCCAGTACTTC. Its protein is CASSPREVETQYF.

A few counts support this clone. The J gene is TRBJ1-5, the V gene TRBV28, with D unclear. Germline CDR1 and CDR2: MDHEN and SYDVKM. The CDR3 has 12 amino acids. V gave up 6 bases and J gave up 5 bases, with 8 bases separating them. CDR3 sequence (DNA): TGTGCCAGCAGGACCTCAGATCAGCCCCAGCATTTT. This encodes CASRTSDQPQHF.

The chain is built from TRBV25-1 and TRBJ2-7; no firm D call. From germline, CDR1 is MGHDK and CDR2 SYGVNS. With 6 bases removed from V and 2 bases from J, the gap between germline ends came to 17 bases. The CDR3 totals 15 residues. CDR3 in amino acids: CASSLGGYTTYEQYF. The CDR3 DNA reads TGTGCCAGCAGCCTTGGTGGCTACACGACCTACGAGCAGTACTTC.

This clone showed up just a few times. The V call is TRBV28, the J call TRBJ2-1, with TRBD2 matching 11 bases. V trimming: 4 bases; J trimming: 9 bases; junction bases outside the gene matches: 8. Germline assignment: CDR1 MDHEN and CDR2 SYDVKM. There are 15 residues in the CDR3. The CDR3 loop is CASSYRTSGLSEQFF. Written as DNA, the CDR3 is TGTGCCAGCAGTTATCGGACTAGCGGGTTGAGTGAGCAGTTCTTC.

This clone showed up just once. This chain joins TRBV14 and TRBJ2-7; 7 nucleotides line up with TRBD1. Germline V gene lookup returns CDR1 SGHDN and CDR2 FVKESK. The length of the CDR3 is 13 residues. V shed 3 bases and J 3 bases; nucleotides not matched to a gene: 2. CDR3 nucleotide sequence: TGTGCCAGCAGCCACCGGGACAGCTACGAGCAGTACTTC. This translates into CASSHRDSYEQYF.

The chain couples TRBV25-1 to TRBJ2-3, with 8 positions matching TRBD2. Germline-derived CDR1 and CDR2 are MGHDK and SYGVNS. The junction had 4 bases not matched to a gene; V was cut back by 6 bases and J by 2 bases. The CDR3 spans 14 residues. This chain's CDR3 is CASSEREFTDTQYF. The DNA for the CDR3 is TGTGCCAGCAGCGAGCGGGAGTTCACAGATACGCAGTATTTT.

V usage is TRBV15 and J usage is TRBJ2-7, with a tentative D call TRBD1 (6 bases). The V end lost 2 bases, the J end lost 5 bases, and 16 bases lay between the germline ends. CDR3 length equals 15 residues. Germline assignment: CDR1 LNHNV and CDR2 YYDKDF (reference sequence). The CDR3, as DNA: TGTGCCACCAGCAGATCAGGGGACAAGGGGGACGAGCAGTACTTC. Residues: CATSRSGDKGDEQYF.

The V call is TRBV27, the J call TRBJ2-2; D may correspond to TRBD1 or TRBD2 (5 bases each). This CDR3 has 16 amino acids. V was cut by 6 bases and J by 7 bases, with 21 bases left in between. Per germline, CDR1 MNHEY and CDR2 SMNVEV (reference sequence). The CDR3 DNA follows: TGTGCCAGCAGGGGGACCAACGACTATCTGGGCGGGGAGCTGTTTTTT. Encoded protein: CASRGTNDYLGGELFF.

V gene TRBV27 combines with J gene TRBJ1-5, with D uncertain. Per germline, CDR1 MNHEY and CDR2 SMNVEV (reference sequence). V gave up 0 bases and J gave up 6 bases, with 12 bases separating them. This CDR3 has 15 residues. The CDR3 sequence is CASSLSRGPGQPQHF. CDR3 DNA sequence: TGTGCCAGCAGTTTATCGAGAGGCCCTGGTCAGCCCCAGCATTTT.

The genes are TRBV4-2 and TRBJ2-7; weak D call: TRBD2 (5 bases). The V end lost 0 bases, the J end lost 2 bases, and 8 bases lay between the germline ends. CDR3 length equals 14 residues. Germline lookup yields CDR1 LGHNA and CDR2 YNFKEQ. The CDR3: CASSQDLAAYEQYF. In nucleotides, the CDR3 is TGTGCCAGCAGCCAAGACCTAGCAGCCTACGAGCAGTACTTC.

Remarks on this clone: The likely explanation is a read error, given a far larger clone one base away. This rearrangement joins TRBV28 to TRBJ2-7; 8 bases align to TRBD2. Germline V gene sequence: CDR1 MDHEN, CDR2 SYDVKM. The CDR3 is made up of 14 amino acids. V dropped 3 bases and J dropped 6; count of bases not matched to a gene: 7. The CDR3 DNA follows: TGTGCCAGCAGTTTGCGGGAGGACCTCTTCGAGCAGTACTTC. Protein sequence: CASSLREDLFEQYF.

The chain has TRBV7-8 and TRBJ2-3; 7 bases match TRBD1. V lost 5 bases to trimming and J lost 1 base; unmatched junction nucleotides: 15. CDR1 is SGHVS and CDR2 is FQNEAQ in the germline V gene. The CDR3 loop spans 18 amino acids. The CDR3 nucleotides are TGTGCCAGCAGCGGCCGGGACAGTCCGGCCCTAGGCACAGATACGCAGTATTTT. This translates into CASSGRDSPALGTDTQYF.